This passage covers 2 T cell receptor beta chains from one sample sequenced in a study of Ad26.COV2.S vaccination and SARS-CoV-2 variants. Measured with immunoSEQ multiplex PCR; TCRdb has only the in-frame clones, and not every one. Of 350,000 to 500,000 clones listed, less than 95% are singletons. Treatment defined: roughly 20 received Ad26.COV2.S at low or high dose, single or two shots; 5 received placebo; per-sample allocation not given. Collection of the samples took place on day 63 after the first injection of vaccine or placebo. Sequencing used peripheral blood, obtained in a trial of Ad26.COV2.S vaccine versus placebo. All receptors derive from a person between 18 and 65 years old who received the Ad26.COV2.S COVID-19 vaccine or a placebo.

This clone was found once. In DNA form, the CDR3 reads TGTGCCAGTAGTATGAGGGGAGGCCGGGGAGGGCCGAGAAATGAGCAGTTCTTC. Translating gives CASSMRGGRGGPRNEQFF. This chain uses TRBV19 with TRBJ2-1; 7 nucleotides agree with TRBD2. CDR3 length equals 18 residues. V shed 3 bases, J shed 7 bases, and the junction held 18 bases outside the gene matches. Germline CDR1 and CDR2: LNHDA and SQIVND (reference sequence).

About this clone: Other DNA sequences within the sample encode an identical CDR3. CDR3 DNA sequence: TGTGCCAGCAGCCAAAGGGCCGGGGGGGGAGGAACTGAAGCTTTCTTT. Encoded protein: CASSQRAGGGGTEAFF. The chain employs TRBV3-1 (or the pseudogene TRBV3-2) and TRBJ1-1; possible D gene TRBD1, 5 bases. This CDR3 is 16 amino acids long. Trimming took off 2 bases at V and 5 bases at J, with 18 bases between the two ends. The germline gives CDR1 LGHDT, CDR2 YNNKEL (reference sequence).